This entry lists 26 T cell receptor beta chains sequenced from one sample in a study of radiation and T cells in renal cell carcinoma. Sequenced by immunoSEQ multiplex PCR; TCRdb stores in-frame clones only, minus some. The sample holds roughly 130,000 clones, approximately 78% seen once. Described time point: blood 2 weeks post-SBRT. Stated treatment: 15 Gy SBRT to primary tumor, nephrectomy 4 weeks later. The material was blood, obtained from a patient whose treatment included radiotherapy and nephrectomy. These receptors were obtained from a woman in her sixties or seventies with renal cell carcinoma.

In its sample, this clone was seen once. The chain employs TRBV6-6 and TRBJ2-7, with D possibly TRBD1 on 6 matching bases. Germline-derived CDR1 and CDR2 are MNHNY and SVGAGI (reference sequence). Trimming took off 7 bases at V and 7 bases at J, with 17 bases between the two ends. This CDR3 has 13 residues. CDR3 region: CASTRDIFGEQYF. The DNA of the CDR3 is TGTGCCAGCACCCGGGACATCTTTGGGGAGCAGTACTTC.

This clone was found a few times. This chain joins TRBV11-2 and TRBJ1-1; TRBD1 matches at 7 bases. The CDR3 consists of 14 residues. Losses at the gene ends were 5 bases for V and 11 bases for J; bases not matched to a gene: 14. Germline values: CDR1 SGHAT, CDR2 FQNNGV. CDR3 residues: CASSPQSGGDVAFF. The CDR3 region has the DNA TGTGCCAGCAGCCCCCAATCAGGGGGAGATGTCGCTTTCTTT. The whole variable domain, filled in from reference TRBV11-2 and TRBJ1-1, reads EAGVAQSPRYKIIEKRQSVAFWCNPISGHATLYWYQQILGQGPKLLIQFQNNGVVDDSQLPKDRFSAERLKGVDSTLKIQPAKLEDSAVYLCASSPQSGGDVAFFGQGTRLTVV.

The chain combines TRBV4-1 with TRBJ2-7, with 7 bases aligning to TRBD1. The V and J ends lost 6 bases and 4 bases, in that order; junction bases with no gene match: 6. This CDR3 spans 13 amino acids. Germline CDR1 is MGHRA and CDR2 is YSYEKL. The CDR3 DNA follows: TGCGCCAGCAGTCCGGGGACAGAATACGAGCAGTACTTC. Protein product: CASSPGTEYEQYF.

This chain uses TRBV9 with TRBJ2-1, with a weak D call TRBD1 (5 bases). V was clipped by 3 bases and J by 4 bases, with 23 bases between them. The V gene's germline CDR1 is SGDLS and CDR2 YYNGEE. The CDR3 has 18 amino acids. CDR3 DNA: TGTGCCAGCAGCGGCGGACACGATCCCTGGAAGGGTTACAATGAGCAGTTCTTC. This encodes CASSGGHDPWKGYNEQFF.

In nucleotides, the CDR3 is TGTGCCAGCAGTGGACAGGGCGGTTACAATCAGCCCCAGCATTTT. This translates into CASSGQGGYNQPQHF. The chain has TRBV6-6 and TRBJ1-5, with 8 bases aligning to TRBD1. CDR1 is MNHNY and CDR2 is SVGAGI in the germline V gene (reference sequence). The CDR3 sequence is 15 residues long. The J segment lost 3 bases and the V segment lost 5 bases, leaving 6 bases of the junction unmatched.

This clone showed up just once. The rearrangement uses TRBV9 and TRBJ2-2; D remains unclear. With 1 base removed from V and 6 bases from J, the gap between germline ends came to 7 bases. The CDR3 is 13 amino acids. Germline CDR1 SGDLS, CDR2 YYNGEE. The CDR3: CASSVRVAGELFF. The CDR3 DNA sequence: TGTGCCAGCAGCGTAAGGGTCGCCGGGGAGCTGTTTTTT.

V is TRBV6-5 and J is TRBJ1-1; 8 bases line up with TRBD1. V was clipped by 8 bases and J by 4 bases; unmatched bases: 6. Germline lookup yields CDR1 MNHEY and CDR2 SVGAGI. The CDR3 sequence is 13 residues long. In DNA, the CDR3 is TGTGCCAGCGAGACAGGGGCAGGCACTGAAGCTTTCTTT. This gives the protein CASETGAGTEAFF.

This clone has only one observation. This chain links TRBV2 with TRBJ2-3; D call uncertain. With 5 bases removed from V and 6 bases from J, the gap between germline ends came to 9 bases. CDR3 length equals 12 residues. Germline CDR1 and CDR2: SNHLY and FYNNEI. The CDR3 DNA follows: TGTGCCAGCAGTTATATGGGGGATACGCAGTATTTT. Its protein product is CASSYMGDTQYF.

The V gene is TRBV9, the J gene TRBJ2-3; TRBD2 matches 8 bases. J gave up 4 bases and V 2 bases, and 3 bases lay outside the gene matches. CDR3 length: 14 amino acids. Germline lookup yields CDR1 SGDLS and CDR2 YYNGEE. CDR3: CASSVVGGADTQYF. In DNA form, the CDR3 reads TGTGCCAGCAGCGTCGTCGGGGGGGCAGATACGCAGTATTTT.

This chain uses TRBV19 with TRBJ1-2; D remains ambiguous. Per germline, CDR1 LNHDA and CDR2 SQIVND (reference sequence). The CDR3 contains 17 residues. V lost 4 bases to trimming and J lost 1 base, with 19 bases between them. The CDR3 spells CASSSVRDKGRNYGYTF. The CDR3 region has the DNA TGTGCCAGTAGTAGCGTACGAGACAAGGGCCGTAACTATGGCTACACCTTC.

The chain joins TRBV6-1 to TRBJ2-2, with TRBD1 matching over 8 bases. Trimming took 9 bases from V and 3 from J; bases not matched to a gene: 6. Germline V CDR1 and CDR2: MNHNS, SASEGT. This CDR3 is built from 14 residues. The CDR3 coding sequence is TGTGCCAGTGGACAGGGTCGTCACACCGGGGAGCTGTTTTTT. Protein: CASGQGRHTGELFF.

The V call is TRBV28, the J call TRBJ1-1; D not certain. V was trimmed by 10 bases and J by 0 bases, leaving 12 bases between them. Per germline, CDR1 MDHEN and CDR2 SYDVKM. The length of the CDR3 is 13 residues. CDR3 nucleotide sequence: TGTGCCATCCTAGGGATGATGAACACTGAAGCTTTCTTT. Residues: CAILGMMNTEAFF. The variable domain in full, with the rest retrieved from reference TRBV28 and TRBJ1-1, is DVKVTQSSRYLVKRTGEKVFLECVQDMDHENMFWYRQDPGLGLRLIYFSYDVKMKEKGDIPEGYSVSREKKERFSLILESASTNQTSMYLCAILGMMNTEAFFGQGTRLTVV.

J is TRBJ2-1 and V is TRBV9, with TRBD2 matching over 12 bases. CDR1 and CDR2 from the germline V gene are SGDLS and YYNGEE. This CDR3 is built from 16 residues. The ends lost 4 bases at V and 12 bases at J; junction bases unmatched: 14. CDR3 in DNA: TGTGCCAGCAGCTCCCGGACTAGCGGGGATGAGGTTTGGCAGTTCTTC. Translated, it gives CASSSRTSGDEVWQFF.

The V and J genes are TRBV29-1 and TRBJ2-2; weak D call: TRBD2 (6 bases). The V end was cut by 3 bases, the J end by 2 bases, with 13 bases between. The V gene's germline CDR1 is SQVTM and CDR2 ANQGSEA. This CDR3 is 15 amino acids long. CDR3: CSVEGGVLNTGELFF. The CDR3 DNA reads TGCAGCGTTGAGGGAGGAGTCCTAAACACCGGGGAGCTGTTTTTT.

The J gene is TRBJ2-5, the V gene TRBV9; 8 positions agree with TRBD2. The ends lost 4 bases at V and 1 base at J; junction bases unmatched: 12. The CDR3 has 17 residues. The germline V gene has CDR1 SGDLS and CDR2 YYNGEE. The CDR3 is CASSPALTGGRQETQYF. CDR3 nucleotide sequence: TGTGCCAGCAGCCCAGCTCTAACGGGGGGGCGCCAAGAGACCCAGTACTTC.

This chain uses TRBV5-1 with TRBJ2-5; D may match TRBD1 or TRBD2 (5 bases each). The V end lost 4 bases, the J end lost 4 bases, and 17 bases lay between the germline ends. The germline V gene has CDR1 SGHRS and CDR2 YFSETQ. The length of the CDR3 is 15 residues. Written as DNA, the CDR3 is TGCGCCAGCAGCCTAGGTCTGAGGGACCGAGAGACCCAGTACTTC. Its protein is CASSLGLRDRETQYF.

The CDR3 sequence: CASSELDITYGYTF. CDR3 sequence (DNA): TGTGCCAGCAGTGAACTCGACATTACCTATGGCTACACCTTC. This chain links TRBV6-5 with TRBJ1-2, with no clear D. The length of the CDR3 is 14 residues. The germline CDR1 and CDR2 sequences are MNHEY and SVGAGI. Trimming stripped 5 bases from V and 4 bases from J, with 14 bases between.

This clone has more than one count but fewer than ten. The chain joins TRBV7-2 to TRBJ2-7, with a possible D match to TRBD1 (5 bases). The V gene's germline CDR1 is SGHTA and CDR2 FQGNSA. This CDR3 has 13 amino acids. Trimming removed 5 bases at V and 0 bases at J, with 8 bases between. This chain's CDR3 is CASSAGSSYEQYF. The CDR3 DNA sequence: TGTGCCAGCAGCGCAGGGTCCTCCTACGAGCAGTACTTC.

J is TRBJ1-6 and V is TRBV9; tentative D call: TRBD1 (5 bases). The CDR3 loop spans 16 amino acids. The V and J ends lost 0 bases and 8 bases respectively, with 15 bases between them. The germline gives CDR1 SGDLS, CDR2 YYNGEE. CDR3 loop: CASSVDSGGRDSPLHF. CDR3 nucleotides: TGTGCCAGCAGCGTAGATAGTGGGGGAAGGGATTCACCCCTCCACTTT.

The chain employs TRBV19 and TRBJ1-5; TRBD1 matches at 7 bases. CDR1 and CDR2 from the germline V gene are LNHDA and SQIVND (reference sequence). The CDR3 has 17 residues. V was clipped by 5 bases and J by 4 bases; unmatched bases: 14. The CDR3 reads CASSASPGQSFNQPQHF. The CDR3 DNA follows: TGTGCCAGTAGTGCGAGTCCGGGACAGAGTTTTAATCAGCCCCAGCATTTT.

This clone has just one count. J is TRBJ2-7 and V is TRBV30; D not certain. Germline values: CDR1 GTSNPN, CDR2 SVGIG (reference sequence). V was shortened by 6 bases and J by 2 bases, with 11 bases between the two germline ends. The CDR3 contains 12 residues. The DNA of the CDR3 is TGTGCCTGTAAACAGTCAACCTACGAGCAGTACTTC. Protein sequence: CACKQSTYEQYF.

The chain couples TRBV2 to TRBJ1-4, with D possibly being TRBD1 (6 bases). The CDR3 contains 13 residues. V lost 7 bases and J 5 bases, leaving 11 bases between the germline ends. Per germline, CDR1 SNHLY and CDR2 FYNNEI. DNA for the CDR3: TGTGCCAGCAAGGGGGGACTGAATGAAAAACTGTTTTTT. It specifies CASKGGLNEKLFF.

V usage is TRBV25-1 and J usage is TRBJ1-3; D gene ambiguous. V lost 1 base, J lost 2 bases, and 12 bases lay in between. The CDR3 consists of 16 residues. Germline V gives CDR1 MGHDK, CDR2 SYGVNS. The CDR3 loop is CASSESRSLAGNTIYF. CDR3 sequence (DNA): TGTGCCAGCAGTGAATCCCGGTCGCTAGCTGGAAACACCATATATTTT.

This clone was recorded only once. Here the CDR3 DNA reads TGTGCCAGCAGGCGAACCTTCGCAACTAATGAAAAACTGTTTTTT. This encodes CASRRTFATNEKLFF. The genes are TRBV2 and TRBJ1-4; D is unresolved. Germline V gives CDR1 SNHLY, CDR2 FYNNEI. Trimming left V 6 bases short and J 0 bases short, with 11 bases between. CDR3 size: 15 residues.

This chain uses TRBV5-1 with TRBJ1-1; unclear D gene. Germline values: CDR1 SGHRS, CDR2 YFSETQ. The CDR3 loop spans 14 amino acids. V gave up 5 bases and J gave up 1 base, with 12 bases separating them. The CDR3 region has the DNA TGCGCCAGCAGTTCTCAGCCTGAGAACACTGAAGCTTTCTTT. This encodes CASSSQPENTEAFF.

This clone was observed a single time. This sequence joins TRBV9 and TRBJ2-1; D is perhaps TRBD2 (6 bases). Germline V lookup: CDR1 SGDLS, CDR2 YYNGEE. Trimming removed 0 bases at V and 0 bases at J, with 13 bases between. The CDR3 has 17 residues. The CDR3 reads CASSVDDSGPSYNEQFF. In DNA, the CDR3 is TGTGCCAGCAGCGTAGATGATAGCGGCCCCTCCTACAATGAGCAGTTCTTC.